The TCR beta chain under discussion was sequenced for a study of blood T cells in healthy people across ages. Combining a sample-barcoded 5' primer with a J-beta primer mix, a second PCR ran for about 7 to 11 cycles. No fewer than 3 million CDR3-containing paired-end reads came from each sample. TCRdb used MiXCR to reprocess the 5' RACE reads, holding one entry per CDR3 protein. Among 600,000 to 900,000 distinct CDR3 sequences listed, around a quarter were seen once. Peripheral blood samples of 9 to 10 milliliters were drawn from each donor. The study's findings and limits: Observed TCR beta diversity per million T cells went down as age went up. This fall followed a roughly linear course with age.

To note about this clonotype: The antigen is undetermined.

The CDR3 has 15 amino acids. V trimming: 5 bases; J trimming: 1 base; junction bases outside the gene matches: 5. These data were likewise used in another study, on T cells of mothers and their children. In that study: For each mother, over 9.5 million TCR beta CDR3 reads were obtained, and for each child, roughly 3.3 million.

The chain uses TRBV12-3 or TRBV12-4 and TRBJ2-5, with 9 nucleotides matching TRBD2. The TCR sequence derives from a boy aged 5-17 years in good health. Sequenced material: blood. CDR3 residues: CASSQPRGGQETQYF. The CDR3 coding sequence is TGTGCCAGCAGTCAGCCGCGGGGGGGCCAAGAGACCCAGTACTTC.